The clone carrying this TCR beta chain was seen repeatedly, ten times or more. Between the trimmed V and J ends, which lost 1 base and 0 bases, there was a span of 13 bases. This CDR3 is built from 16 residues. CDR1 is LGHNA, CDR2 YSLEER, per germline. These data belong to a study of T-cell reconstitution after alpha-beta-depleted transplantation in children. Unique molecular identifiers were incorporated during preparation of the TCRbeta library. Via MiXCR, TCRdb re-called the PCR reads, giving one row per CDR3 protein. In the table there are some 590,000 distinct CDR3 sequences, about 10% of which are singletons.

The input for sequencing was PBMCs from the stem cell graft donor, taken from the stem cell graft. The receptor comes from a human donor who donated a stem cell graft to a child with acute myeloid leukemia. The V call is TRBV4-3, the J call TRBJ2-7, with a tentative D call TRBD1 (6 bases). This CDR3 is CASSQVGAANSYEQYF. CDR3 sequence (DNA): TGCGCCAGCAGCCAAGTGGGGGCGGCTAACTCCTACGAGCAGTACTTC.